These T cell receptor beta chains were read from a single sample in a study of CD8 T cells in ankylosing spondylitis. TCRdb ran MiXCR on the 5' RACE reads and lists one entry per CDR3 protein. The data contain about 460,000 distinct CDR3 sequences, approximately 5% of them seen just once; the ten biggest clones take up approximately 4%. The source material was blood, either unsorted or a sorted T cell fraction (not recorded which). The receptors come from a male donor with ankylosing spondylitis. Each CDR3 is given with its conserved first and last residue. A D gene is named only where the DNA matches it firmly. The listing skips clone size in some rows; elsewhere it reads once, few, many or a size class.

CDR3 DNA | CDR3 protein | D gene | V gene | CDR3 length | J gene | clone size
TGTGCCAGCAGCCCTACGGGGAGCGGGAGGAAGAGGGAGCAGTACTTC | CASSPTGSGRKREQYF | TRBD2 | TRBV6-2/TRBV6-3 | 16 | TRBJ2-7 | few
TGCGCCAGCAGCTTGGGGGGGGCGGGTCAGCCCCAGCATTTT | CASSLGGAGQPQHF | . | TRBV5-1 | 14 | TRBJ1-5 | many
TGTGCCAGCAGCCAAGCCTTGGGTTTAATAGGGGCTGGTGAAGCTTTCTTT | CASSQALGLIGAGEAFF | . | TRBV4-2 | 17 | TRBJ1-1 | many
TGTGCCAGCAGTTTATCGGCGGTCAGCGTGGCTTTCTTT | CASSLSAVSVAFF | . | TRBV28 | 13 | TRBJ1-1 | many
TGTGCCAGCAGCTCCCCCCCAGGCCCTAGTTCACCCCTCCACTTT | CASSSPPGPSSPLHF | . | TRBV7-2 | 15 | TRBJ1-6 | many
TGCAGCGTGCTGGGACAGCCTTACGAGCAGTACTTC | CSVLGQPYEQYF | TRBD1 | TRBV29-1 | 12 | TRBJ2-7 | many
TGTGCCAGCAGCCCTTTTGGGACAGGGGGGCACGAGCAGTACTTC | CASSPFGTGGHEQYF | TRBD1 | TRBV9 | 15 | TRBJ2-7 | .
TGTGCCAGCAGCCCACAGGGCTGGGGGAACACTGAAGCTTTCTTT | CASSPQGWGNTEAFF | . | TRBV7-9 | 15 | TRBJ1-1 | many
TGCAGTGCCGCGAGGGACGGGAATGAGCAGTTCTTC | CSAARDGNEQFF | . | TRBV20-1 | 12 | TRBJ2-1 | many
TGCGCCAGCAGCACCATACTAGCGGGGGAAGAGACCCAGTACTTC | CASSTILAGEETQYF | TRBD2 | TRBV5-1 | 15 | TRBJ2-5 | many
TGCGCCAGCAGCTTGGGGCAGGGGGGGAACAATGAGCAGTTCTTC | CASSLGQGGNNEQFF | . | TRBV5-1 | 15 | TRBJ2-1 | many
TGTGCCATCGGGTGGGGCGGACCAGATACGCAGTATTTT | CAIGWGGPDTQYF | . | TRBV10-3 | 13 | TRBJ2-3 | many
TGCGCCAGCAGCCTTTCTACGACAGGGACCACTGAAGCTTTCTTT | CASSLSTTGTTEAFF | TRBD1 | TRBV5-1 | 15 | TRBJ1-1 | many
TGTGCCAGCAGTTTGAGGCTTCTTGGCTACACCTTC | CASSLRLLGYTF | . | TRBV12-3/TRBV12-4 | 12 | TRBJ1-2 | many
TGTGCCAGCTCCCGGGACAGCTTCTCCTACGAGCAGTACTTC | CASSRDSFSYEQYF | TRBD1 | TRBV9 | 14 | TRBJ2-7 | many
TGCGCCAGCAGCGGGGTCGGACAGCTAGGCACTGAAGCTTTCTTT | CASSGVGQLGTEAFF | . | TRBV5-1 | 15 | TRBJ1-1 | many
TGTGCCACCAGCAGAGATCAAAGTTACGAGCAGTACTTC | CATSRDQSYEQYF | . | TRBV15 | 13 | TRBJ2-7 | many
TGTGCCAGCAAGAGCGGGAGTCGGGAGACCCAGTACTTC | CASKSGSRETQYF | TRBD2 | TRBV7-2 | 13 | TRBJ2-5 | many
TGCAGTGCTTCGGGAGACACCTACAATGAGCAGTTCTTC | CSASGDTYNEQFF | . | TRBV20-1 | 13 | TRBJ2-1 | many
TGCGCCAGCAGCGTAACAGGGTACGAGCAGTACTTC | CASSVTGYEQYF | . | TRBV5-1 | 12 | TRBJ2-7 | many
TGTGCCAGCAGCAAATACTCCGACAGACCCTACGAGCAGTACTTC | CASSKYSDRPYEQYF | . | TRBV21-1 | 15 | TRBJ2-7 | many
TGTGCCAGCAGCGGGACAGCAATAGGTCAGCCCCAGCATTTT | CASSGTAIGQPQHF | TRBD1 | TRBV7-9 | 14 | TRBJ1-5 | many
TGTGCCAGCAGCTCCCCGGGGGGGGCCTACTACGAGCAGTACTTC | CASSSPGGAYYEQYF | TRBD2 | TRBV11-2 | 15 | TRBJ2-7 | .
TGCAGCGCCCTCTCTGGGGCCAACGTCCTGACTTTC | CSALSGANVLTF | . | TRBV29-1 | 12 | TRBJ2-6 | many
TGTGCCAGCAAACAGGGAATTTTGAAGAATCAGCCCCAGCATTTT | CASKQGILKNQPQHF | . | TRBV12-3/TRBV12-4 | 15 | TRBJ1-5 | many
TGCGCCAGCAGCTTGGAGCTCCCCGGGGAGACCCAGTACTTC | CASSLELPGETQYF | . | TRBV5-1 | 14 | TRBJ2-5 | many
TGCAGTGCTAGAGATATGGGGGAGGCAGATACGCAGTATTTT | CSARDMGEADTQYF | . | TRBV20-1 | 14 | TRBJ2-3 | many
TGTGCCAGCAGTCAAAGCGGGTTCGCCTACGAGCAGTACTTC | CASSQSGFAYEQYF | . | TRBV27 | 14 | TRBJ2-7 | many
TGCGCCAGCAGCGCCAGACAGGGGATGACCGGGGAGCTGTTTTTT | CASSARQGMTGELFF | TRBD1 | TRBV4-3 | 15 | TRBJ2-2 | many
TGTGCCAGCAGCTTAGGAGTGTCAGCCTCTGGGGCCAACGTCCTGACTTTC | CASSLGVSASGANVLTF | . | TRBV7-9 | 17 | TRBJ2-6 | .
TGCGCCAGCGCCGGGACTAGCGGGAAACCCTCCTACAATGAGCAGTTCTTC | CASAGTSGKPSYNEQFF | TRBD2 | TRBV4-1 | 17 | TRBJ2-1 | many
TGTGCCAGCAGGGAACAGGGCGAGACGGATGGCTACACCTTC | CASREQGETDGYTF | . | TRBV6-1 | 14 | TRBJ1-2 | many
TGTGCCAGCAGCTTACTACTTCGGCACTCCTACAATGAGCAGTTCTTC | CASSLLLRHSYNEQFF | . | TRBV7-2 | 16 | TRBJ2-1 | many
TGTGCCACGACACCATGGGGGGAGTTCAATGAGCAGTTCTTC | CATTPWGEFNEQFF | . | TRBV10-3 | 14 | TRBJ2-1 | many
TGTGCCAGCAGCTTAAGAGGGGGCATCGCCTATAATTCACCCCTCCACTTT | CASSLRGGIAYNSPLHF | TRBD1 | TRBV7-3 | 17 | TRBJ1-6 | many
TGTGCCAGCAGCCGAAACCTCGCGACAGGTTACAATGAGCAGTTCTTC | CASSRNLATGYNEQFF | . | TRBV5-6 | 16 | TRBJ2-1 | many
TGTGCCAGCAGCCCCACAGGGAGCTCCTACAATGAGCAGTTCTTC | CASSPTGSSYNEQFF | . | TRBV9 | 15 | TRBJ2-1 | many